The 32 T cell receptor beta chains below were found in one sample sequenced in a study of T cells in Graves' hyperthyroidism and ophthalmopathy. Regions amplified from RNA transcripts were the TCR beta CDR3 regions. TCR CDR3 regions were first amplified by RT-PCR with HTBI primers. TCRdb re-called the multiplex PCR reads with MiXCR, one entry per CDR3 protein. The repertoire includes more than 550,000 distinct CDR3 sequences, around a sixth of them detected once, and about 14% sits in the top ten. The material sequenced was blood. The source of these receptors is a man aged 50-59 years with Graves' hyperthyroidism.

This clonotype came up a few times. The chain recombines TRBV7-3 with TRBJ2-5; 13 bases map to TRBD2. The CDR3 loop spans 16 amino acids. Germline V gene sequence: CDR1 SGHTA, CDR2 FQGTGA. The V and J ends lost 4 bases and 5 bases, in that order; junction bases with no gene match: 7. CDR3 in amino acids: CASSSGLAGERETQYF. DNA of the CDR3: TGTGCCAGCAGCTCAGGACTAGCGGGAGAACGGGAGACCCAGTACTTC.

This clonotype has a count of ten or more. CDR3 sequence: CASSVGLLLNTEAFF. CDR3 sequence (DNA): TGTGCCAGCAGCGTAGGACTACTGCTGAACACTGAAGCTTTCTTT. The chain carries TRBV9 and TRBJ1-1; D not certain. The ends were cut back, 0 bases at V and 0 bases at J, with 9 bases in the middle. CDR3 size: 15 residues. The germline V gene has CDR1 SGDLS and CDR2 YYNGEE.

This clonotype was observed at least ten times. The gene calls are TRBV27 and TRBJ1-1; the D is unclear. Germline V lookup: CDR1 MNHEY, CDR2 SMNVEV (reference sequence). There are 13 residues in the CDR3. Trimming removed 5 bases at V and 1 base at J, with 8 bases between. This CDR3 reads CASSASENTEAFF. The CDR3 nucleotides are TGTGCCAGCAGTGCGTCCGAGAACACTGAAGCTTTCTTT.

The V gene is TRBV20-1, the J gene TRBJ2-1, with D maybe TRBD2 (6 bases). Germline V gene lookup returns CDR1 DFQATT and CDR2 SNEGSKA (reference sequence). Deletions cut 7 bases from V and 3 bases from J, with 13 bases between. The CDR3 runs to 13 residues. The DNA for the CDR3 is TGCAGTGGGGGACTTCCGGACTACAATGAGCAGTTCTTC. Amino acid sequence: CSGGLPDYNEQFF.

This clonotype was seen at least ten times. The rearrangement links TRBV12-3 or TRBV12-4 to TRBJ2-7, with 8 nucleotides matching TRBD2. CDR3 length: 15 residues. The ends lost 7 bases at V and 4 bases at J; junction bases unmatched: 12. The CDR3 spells CASIISGTSTYEQYF. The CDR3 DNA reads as TGTGCCAGCATCATAAGCGGGACTAGTACTTACGAGCAGTACTTC.

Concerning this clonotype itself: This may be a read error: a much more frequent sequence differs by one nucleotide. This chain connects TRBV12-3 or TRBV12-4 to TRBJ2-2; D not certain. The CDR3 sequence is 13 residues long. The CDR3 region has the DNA TGTGCCGGCAGTTTTACTGGCAGGTCTGAGCTGTTTTTT. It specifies CAGSFTGRSELFF.

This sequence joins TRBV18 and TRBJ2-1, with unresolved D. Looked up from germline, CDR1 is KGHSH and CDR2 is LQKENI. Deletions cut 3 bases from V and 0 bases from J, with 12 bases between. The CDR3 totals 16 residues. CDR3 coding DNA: TGTGCCAGCTCACCCAGCGATCGTAGCTCCTACAATGAGCAGTTCTTC. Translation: CASSPSDRSSYNEQFF.

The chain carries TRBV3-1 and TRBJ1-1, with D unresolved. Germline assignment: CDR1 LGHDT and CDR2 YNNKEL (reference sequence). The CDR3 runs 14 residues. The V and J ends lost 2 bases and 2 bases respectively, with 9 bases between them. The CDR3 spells CASSQMSVNTEAFF. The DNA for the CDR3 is TGTGCCAGCAGCCAAATGTCGGTTAACACTGAAGCTTTCTTT.

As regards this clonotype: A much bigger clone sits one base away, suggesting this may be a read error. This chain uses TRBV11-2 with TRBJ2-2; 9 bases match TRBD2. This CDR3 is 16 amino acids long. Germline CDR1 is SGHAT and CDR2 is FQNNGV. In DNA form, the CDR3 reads TGTGCCAGCAGCCGAATAGCGGGGGCCTCCACCGGGGAGCTGTCTTTT. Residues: CASSRIAGASTGELSF.

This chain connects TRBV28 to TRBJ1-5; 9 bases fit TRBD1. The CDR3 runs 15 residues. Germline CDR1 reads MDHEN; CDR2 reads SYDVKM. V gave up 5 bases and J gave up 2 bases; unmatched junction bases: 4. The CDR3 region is CASSKRTGGNQPQHF. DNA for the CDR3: TGTGCCAGCAGTAAAAGGACAGGGGGCAATCAGCCCCAGCATTTT.

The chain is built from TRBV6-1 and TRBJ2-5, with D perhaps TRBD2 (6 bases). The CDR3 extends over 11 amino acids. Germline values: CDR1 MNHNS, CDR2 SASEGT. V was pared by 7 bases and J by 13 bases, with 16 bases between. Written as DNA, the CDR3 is TGTGCCAGCACGTCCCGGACTACCTCGTACTTC. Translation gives CASTSRTTSYF.

DNA for the CDR3: TGTGCCAGCTCACCCGCCGCCGGGACAGGGCTATACGAGCAGTACTTC. It is translated as CASSPAAGTGLYEQYF. The chain is built from TRBV18 and TRBJ2-7, with 9 bases that match TRBD1. The CDR3 runs 16 residues. Germline CDR1 and CDR2: KGHSH and LQKENI. Trimming removed 3 bases from V and 4 bases from J; junction bases left unmatched: 10.

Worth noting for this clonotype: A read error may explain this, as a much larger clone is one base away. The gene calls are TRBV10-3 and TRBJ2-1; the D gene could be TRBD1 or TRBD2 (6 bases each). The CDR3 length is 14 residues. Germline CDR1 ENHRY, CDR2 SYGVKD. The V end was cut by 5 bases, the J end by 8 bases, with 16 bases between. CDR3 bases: TGTGCCATCAGTCAAGTGGAGAGGGGGGATGAGCAGTTCTTC. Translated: CAISQVERGDEQFF.

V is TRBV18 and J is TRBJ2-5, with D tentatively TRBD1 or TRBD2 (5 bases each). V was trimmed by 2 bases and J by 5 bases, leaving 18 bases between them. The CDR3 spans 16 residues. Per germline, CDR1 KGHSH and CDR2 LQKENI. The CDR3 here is CASSPLAKGRGETQYF. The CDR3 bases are TGTGCCAGCTCACCATTAGCAAAGGGACGAGGGGAGACCCAGTACTTC.

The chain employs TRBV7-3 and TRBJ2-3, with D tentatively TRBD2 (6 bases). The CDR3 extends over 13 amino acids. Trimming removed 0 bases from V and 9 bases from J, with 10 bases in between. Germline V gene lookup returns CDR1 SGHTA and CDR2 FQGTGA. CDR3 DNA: TGTGCCAGCAGCTTAACACCGAGCGGGACGCAGTATTTT. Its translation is CASSLTPSGTQYF.

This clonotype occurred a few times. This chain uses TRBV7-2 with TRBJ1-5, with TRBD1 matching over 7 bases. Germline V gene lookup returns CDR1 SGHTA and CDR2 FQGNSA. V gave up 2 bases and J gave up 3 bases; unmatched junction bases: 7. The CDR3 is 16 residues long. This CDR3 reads CASSLSGGGTNQPQHF. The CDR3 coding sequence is TGTGCCAGCAGCTTAAGTGGAGGGGGCACCAATCAGCCCCAGCATTTT.

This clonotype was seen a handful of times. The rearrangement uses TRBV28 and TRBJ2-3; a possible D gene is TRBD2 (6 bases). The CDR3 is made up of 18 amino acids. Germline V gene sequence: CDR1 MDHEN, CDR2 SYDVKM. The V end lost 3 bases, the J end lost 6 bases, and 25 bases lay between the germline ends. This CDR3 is CASSFGGGSGREWDTQYF. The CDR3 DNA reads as TGTGCCAGCAGTTTCGGGGGAGGATCGGGACGAGAGTGGGATACGCAGTATTTT.

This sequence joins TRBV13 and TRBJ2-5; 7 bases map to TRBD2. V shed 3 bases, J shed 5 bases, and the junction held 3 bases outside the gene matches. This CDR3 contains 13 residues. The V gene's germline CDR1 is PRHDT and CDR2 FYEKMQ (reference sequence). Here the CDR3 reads CASSLRGMETQYF. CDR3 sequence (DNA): TGTGCCAGCAGCTTGCGGGGGATGGAGACCCAGTACTTC.

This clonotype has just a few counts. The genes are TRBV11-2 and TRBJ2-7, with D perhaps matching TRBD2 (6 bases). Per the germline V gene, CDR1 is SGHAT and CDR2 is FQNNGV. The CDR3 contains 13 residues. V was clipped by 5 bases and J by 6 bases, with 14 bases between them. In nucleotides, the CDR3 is TGTGCCAGCAGCGCAGTGACTAGTATCGAGCAGTACTTC. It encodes CASSAVTSIEQYF.

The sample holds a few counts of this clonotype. CDR3 region: CASSLAAGVGTYEQYF. In nucleotides, the CDR3 is TGTGCCAGCAGTTTAGCAGCAGGGGTTGGCACGTACGAGCAGTACTTC. This chain uses TRBV12-3 or TRBV12-4 with TRBJ2-7; tentative D call: TRBD1 (6 bases). V was cut by 0 bases and J by 4 bases, with 16 bases left in between. CDR3 length: 16 amino acids.

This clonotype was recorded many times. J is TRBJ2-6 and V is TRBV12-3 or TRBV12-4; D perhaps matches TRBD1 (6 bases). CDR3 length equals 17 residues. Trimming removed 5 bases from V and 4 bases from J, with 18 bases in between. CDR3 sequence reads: CASSLQGSGSGANVLTF. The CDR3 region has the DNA TGTGCCAGCAGTCTACAGGGTTCAGGGTCCGGGGCCAACGTCCTGACTTTC.

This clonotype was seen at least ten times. The CDR3 DNA sequence: TGTGCCAGCAGTGAACGGCGGGAGAGTTCATTCGGCTACACCTTC. Translation: CASSERRESSFGYTF. J is TRBJ1-2 and V is TRBV2; D uncertain. V lost 2 bases and J 8 bases, leaving 18 bases between the germline ends. In germline, CDR1 is SNHLY, CDR2 FYNNEI. The CDR3 extends over 15 amino acids.

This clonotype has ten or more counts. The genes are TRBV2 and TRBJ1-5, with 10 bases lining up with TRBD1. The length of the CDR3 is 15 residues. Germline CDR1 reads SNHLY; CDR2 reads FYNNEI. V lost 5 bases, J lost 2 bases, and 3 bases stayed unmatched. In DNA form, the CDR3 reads TGTGCCAGCAGTAGACAGGGGGCTGGCAATCAGCCCCAGCATTTT. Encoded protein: CASSRQGAGNQPQHF. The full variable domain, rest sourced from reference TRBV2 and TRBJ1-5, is EPEVTQTPSHQVTQMGQEVILRCVPISNHLYFYWYRQILGQKVEFLVSFYNNEISEKSEIFDDQFSVERPDGSNFTLKIRSTKLEDSAMYFCASSRQGAGNQPQHFGDGTRLSIL.

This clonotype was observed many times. CDR3 in amino acids: CATSRDRGQGYEQYF. The CDR3 DNA is TGTGCCACCAGCAGAGATCGAGGGCAGGGCTACGAGCAGTACTTC. The chain recombines TRBV15 with TRBJ2-7; possibly TRBD1 or TRBD2 for D (5 bases each). V shed 0 bases and J shed 3 bases, with 12 bases lying between them. There are 15 residues in the CDR3. From germline, CDR1 is LNHNV and CDR2 YYDKDF (reference sequence).

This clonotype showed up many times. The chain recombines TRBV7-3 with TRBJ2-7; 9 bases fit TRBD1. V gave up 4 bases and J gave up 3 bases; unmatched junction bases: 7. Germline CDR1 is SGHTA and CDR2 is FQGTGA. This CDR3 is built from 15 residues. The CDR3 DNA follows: TGTGCCAGCAGCTCCCCGGACAGGGGAGTCTACGAGCAGTACTTC. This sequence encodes CASSSPDRGVYEQYF.

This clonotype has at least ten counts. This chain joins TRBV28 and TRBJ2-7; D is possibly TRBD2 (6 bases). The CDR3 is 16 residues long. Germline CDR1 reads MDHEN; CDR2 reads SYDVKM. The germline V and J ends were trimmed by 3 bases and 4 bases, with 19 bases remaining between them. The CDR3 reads CASSLVLMAGSYEQYF. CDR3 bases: TGTGCCAGCAGTTTGGTTCTGATGGCGGGAAGTTACGAGCAGTACTTC. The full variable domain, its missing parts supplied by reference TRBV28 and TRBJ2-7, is DVKVTQSSRYLVKRTGEKVFLECVQDMDHENMFWYRQDPGLGLRLIYFSYDVKMKEKGDIPEGYSVSREKKERFSLILESASTNQTSMYLCASSLVLMAGSYEQYFGPGTRLTVT.

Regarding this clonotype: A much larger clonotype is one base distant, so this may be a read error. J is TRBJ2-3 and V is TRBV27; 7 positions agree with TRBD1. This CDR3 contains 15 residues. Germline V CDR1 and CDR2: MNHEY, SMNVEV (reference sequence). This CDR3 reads CTSSLRDRSTDTQYF. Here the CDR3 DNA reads TGTACCAGCAGTTTAAGGGACAGATCCACAGATACGCAGTATTTT.

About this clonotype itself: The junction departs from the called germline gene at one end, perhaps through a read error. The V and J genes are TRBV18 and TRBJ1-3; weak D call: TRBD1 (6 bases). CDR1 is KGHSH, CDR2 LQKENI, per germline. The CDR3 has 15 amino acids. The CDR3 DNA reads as TGTGCCAGCTCACGACAGGCGGAATCTGGAAACGCCATATATTTT. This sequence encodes CASSRQAESGNAIYF.

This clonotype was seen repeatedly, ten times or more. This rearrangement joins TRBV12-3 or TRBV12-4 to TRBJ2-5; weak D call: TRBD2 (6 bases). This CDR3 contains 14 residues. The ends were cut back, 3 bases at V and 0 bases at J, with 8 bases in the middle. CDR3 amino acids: CASSFRDYQETQYF. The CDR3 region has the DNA TGTGCCAGCAGTTTCCGGGACTACCAAGAGACCCAGTACTTC.

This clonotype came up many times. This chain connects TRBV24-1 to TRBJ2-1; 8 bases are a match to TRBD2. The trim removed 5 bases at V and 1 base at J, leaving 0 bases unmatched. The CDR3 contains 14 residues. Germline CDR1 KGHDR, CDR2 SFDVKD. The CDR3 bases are TGTGCCACCAGTGCGGGGGGGTCCTACAATGAGCAGTTCTTC. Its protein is CATSAGGSYNEQFF.

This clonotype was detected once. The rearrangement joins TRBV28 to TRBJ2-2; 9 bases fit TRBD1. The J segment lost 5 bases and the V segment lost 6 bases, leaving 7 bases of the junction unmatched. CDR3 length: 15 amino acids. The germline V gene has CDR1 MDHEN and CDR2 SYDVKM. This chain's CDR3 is CASRGPGQGTGELFF. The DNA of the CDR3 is TGTGCCAGCAGGGGACCGGGACAGGGAACCGGGGAGCTGTTTTTT.

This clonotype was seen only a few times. The CDR3 here is CASSLAGFGNQPQHF. Here the CDR3 DNA reads TGCGCCAGCAGCTTGGCGGGGTTTGGCAATCAGCCCCAGCATTTT. The gene calls are TRBV5-1 and TRBJ1-5; D unresolved. The CDR3 has 15 amino acids. The ends were cut back, 0 bases at V and 2 bases at J, with 9 bases in the middle. From germline, CDR1 is SGHRS and CDR2 YFSETQ.